A selection of T cell receptor beta chains follows, all from one sample in a study of T cell repertoires in cytomegalovirus infection. Their antigens are not known. Via MiXCR, TCRdb re-called the reads, giving one row per CDR3 protein. In the table there are around 100,000 distinct CDR3 sequences, about 30% of which are singletons. The source was CD8+ T cells from cultured PBMCs, collected from culture after CMV antigen stimulation. Receptor source: a human donor in good health (CMV status not recorded). Some clones in this sample may be carry-over from other donors' samples. CDR3s leave out the opening cysteine and the closing phenylalanine or tryptophan. The order of the fields is V gene, CDR3 protein.

v_call: TRBV7-9
cdr3_aa: ASSVSTDTQY

v_call: TRBV20-1
cdr3_aa: SARPSGGAHNQPQH

v_call: TRBV4-2
cdr3_aa: ASSQDLWTLMNTEAF

v_call: TRBV4-1
cdr3_aa: ASSQGLNRALSGNTIY

v_call: TRBV6-2/TRBV6-3
cdr3_aa: ASSGGRGQLLYEQY

v_call: TRBV9
cdr3_aa: ASSNDREGYGYT

v_call: TRBV27
cdr3_aa: ASSLGRPRSYEQY

v_call: TRBV2
cdr3_aa: ASMVGYNEQF

v_call: TRBV4-3
cdr3_aa: ASSQDGTDDQPQH

v_call: TRBV4-3
cdr3_aa: ASSYSPGSVYNQPQH

v_call: TRBV4-1
cdr3_aa: ASSQVGEMGTEAF

v_call: TRBV6-1
cdr3_aa: ASSPNARGGSLDTQY

v_call: TRBV12-3/TRBV12-4
cdr3_aa: ASSPRDRGISEQY

v_call: TRBV27
cdr3_aa: ASGPPDNEQF

v_call: TRBV6-1
cdr3_aa: ASTFGWGTRLGETQY

v_call: TRBV5-4
cdr3_aa: ASSSWIQMTEAF

v_call: TRBV11-2
cdr3_aa: ASRVSGEETQY

v_call: TRBV7-9
cdr3_aa: ASTTGVGTEAF

v_call: TRBV5-6
cdr3_aa: ASSIAGDTQY

v_call: TRBV7-6
cdr3_aa: ASSLTASDPQPQH

v_call: TRBV10-3
cdr3_aa: AITGQGSGYGYT

v_call: TRBV12-3/TRBV12-4
cdr3_aa: ASSPPGDTEAF

v_call: TRBV7-9
cdr3_aa: ASSLSEGPNSPLH

v_call: TRBV7-8
cdr3_aa: ASSSGRGGGNEQF

v_call: TRBV5-1
cdr3_aa: ASSIGTGVSYNEQF

v_call: TRBV7-2
cdr3_aa: ASTPTDRLREKLF

v_call: TRBV7-9
cdr3_aa: ASSSGQGAEETQY

v_call: TRBV27
cdr3_aa: ASRVGGVNYGYT

v_call: TRBV19
cdr3_aa: ASSIGGVNEQF

v_call: TRBV4-3
cdr3_aa: ASSQDPRGPNTEAF

v_call: TRBV7-9
cdr3_aa: ASRGGLETQY

v_call: TRBV6-5
cdr3_aa: ASSWGQETYEQY

v_call: TRBV7-2
cdr3_aa: ASSLWADGNQPQH

v_call: TRBV6-2/TRBV6-3
cdr3_aa: ASSYSVDRGGTEAF

v_call: TRBV27
cdr3_aa: ASSLSGINYEQY

v_call: TRBV4-1
cdr3_aa: ASSQVQGNYEQY

v_call: TRBV12-3/TRBV12-4
cdr3_aa: ASRNIASGEQY

v_call: TRBV6-1
cdr3_aa: ASSATPGSYNSPLH

v_call: TRBV12-3/TRBV12-4
cdr3_aa: ASTDGAFGLKREAF